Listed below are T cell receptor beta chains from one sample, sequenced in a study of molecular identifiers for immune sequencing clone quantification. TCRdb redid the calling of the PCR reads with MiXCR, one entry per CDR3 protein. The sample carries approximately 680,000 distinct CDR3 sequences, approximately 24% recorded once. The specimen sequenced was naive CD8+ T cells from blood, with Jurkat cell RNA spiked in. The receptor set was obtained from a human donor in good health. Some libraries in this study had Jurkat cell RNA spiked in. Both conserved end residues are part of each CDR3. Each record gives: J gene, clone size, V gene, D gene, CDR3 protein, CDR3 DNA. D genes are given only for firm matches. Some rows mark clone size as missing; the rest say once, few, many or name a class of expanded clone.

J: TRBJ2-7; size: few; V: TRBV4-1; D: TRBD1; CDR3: CASSQGTGLSSYEQYF; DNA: TGCGCCAGCAGCCAAGGGACAGGGTTGAGCTCCTACGAGCAGTACTTC
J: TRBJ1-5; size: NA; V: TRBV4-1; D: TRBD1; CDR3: CASSHPGQGQSEKHF; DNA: TGCGCCAGCAGCCACCCTGGACAGGGGCAGTCAGAAAAGCATTTT
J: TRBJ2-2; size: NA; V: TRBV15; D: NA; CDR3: CATSRDLLGAGTGELFF; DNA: TGTGCCACCAGCAGAGATCTCTTAGGGGCGGGCACCGGGGAGCTGTTTTTT
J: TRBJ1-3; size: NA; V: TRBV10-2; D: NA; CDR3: CASSESTRVGDTIYF; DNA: TGCGCCAGCAGTGAGTCGACGAGGGTTGGAGACACCATATATTTT
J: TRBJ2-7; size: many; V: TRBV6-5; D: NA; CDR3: CASSYVEGVGEQYF; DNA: TGTGCCAGCAGTTACGTGGAAGGGGTAGGCGAGCAGTACTTC
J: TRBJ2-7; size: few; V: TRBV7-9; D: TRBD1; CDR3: CASSPGTGDYGQYF; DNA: TGTGCCAGCAGCCCGGGGACAGGGGACTACGGGCAGTACTTC
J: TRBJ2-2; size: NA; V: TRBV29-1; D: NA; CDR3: CSVEFTGNTGELFF; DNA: TGCAGCGTTGAGTTCACAGGGAACACCGGGGAGCTGTTTTTT
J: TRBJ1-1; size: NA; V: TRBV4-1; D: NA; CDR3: CASSPIQGERQEAFF; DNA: TGCGCCAGCAGCCCCATCCAGGGTGAACGGCAGGAAGCTTTCTTT
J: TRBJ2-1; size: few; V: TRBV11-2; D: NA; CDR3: CASSLVVSAGEQFF; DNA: TGTGCCAGCAGCTTAGTTGTTAGCGCGGGTGAGCAGTTCTTC
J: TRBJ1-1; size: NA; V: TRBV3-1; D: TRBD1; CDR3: CASSQVGGVGTEAFF; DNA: TGTGCCAGCAGCCAAGTAGGGGGCGTTGGCACTGAAGCTTTCTTT
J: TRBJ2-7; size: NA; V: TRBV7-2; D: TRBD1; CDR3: CASSFDRETYEQYF; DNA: TGTGCCAGCAGCTTCGACAGGGAAACCTACGAGCAGTACTTC